One and the same sample provided the 4 T cell receptor beta chains below, sequenced in a study of blood T cell repertoires in COVID-19. Repertoires were generated with immunoSEQ multiplex PCR, while TCRdb's copy carries only in-frame clones and drops some. The data contain hundreds of thousands of clones, approximately 80% of them singletons. The specimen was PBMCs or T cells enriched from blood (not recorded which). The source of these receptors is a man under 40 with acute COVID-19.

Remarks on this clone: This sample includes further DNA sequences coding for the same CDR3. CDR3 protein: CASSIGGSNTEAFF. The CDR3 DNA is TGTGCCAGTAGTATTGGGGGGTCGAACACTGAAGCTTTCTTT. The chain joins TRBV19 to TRBJ1-1; TRBD1 is a possible D gene (5 bases). Trimming removed 3 bases at V and 1 base at J, with 9 bases between. This CDR3 has 14 amino acids. CDR1 is LNHDA and CDR2 is SQIVND in the germline V gene (reference sequence).

The V gene is TRBV28, the J gene TRBJ1-1; 9 bases map to TRBD1. CDR3 length: 15 residues. In germline, CDR1 is MDHEN, CDR2 SYDVKM. Germline trimming cut 4 bases from V and 4 bases from J; bases unmatched to any gene: 7. CDR3: CASSSGTGFRTEAFF. The CDR3 DNA follows: TGTGCCAGCAGTTCCGGGACAGGGTTTCGCACTGAAGCTTTCTTT.

The table lists this clone with a count of one. The rearrangement uses TRBV5-1 and TRBJ2-4; no definite D call. V lost 7 bases and J lost 10, with 12 bases in between. Germline V CDR1 and CDR2: SGHRS, YFSETQ. This CDR3 has 11 amino acids. The CDR3 protein is CASGLDSIQYF. The CDR3 DNA is TGCGCCAGCGGATTAGACTCGATTCAGTACTTC.

This clone occurred a few times. The V and J genes are TRBV19 and TRBJ1-1; 8 positions match TRBD1. V trimming: 5 bases; J trimming: 0 bases; junction bases outside the gene matches: 2. The CDR3 length is 14 residues. Germline CDR1 reads LNHDA; CDR2 reads SQIVND (reference sequence). CDR3 in DNA: TGTGCCAGTAGTGCGGGACAGGTGAACACTGAAGCTTTCTTT. This translates into CASSAGQVNTEAFF.